This T cell receptor beta chain was captured by sequencing in a study of cytomegalovirus exposure and HLA in healthy donors. Overall study results and limits: The authors enumerated around 150 TCR beta chains as linked to cytomegalovirus. Association with HLA alleles at 0.05 false discovery rate was found for 16,951 TCR beta sequences in a later analysis.

Points on this clone: Its cognate antigen is unknown.

It was with 60 Vbeta and 13 Jbeta primers that the PCR ran. The repertoire was sequenced with immunoSEQ multiplex PCR; TCRdb's copy has only in-frame clones and lacks some. The sample holds 130,000 to 150,000 clones, approximately 80% seen once. CDR3 length equals 14 residues. The junction had 8 bases not matched to a gene; V was cut back by 7 bases and J by 3 bases. CDR1 and CDR2 (germline): MNHNS, SASEGT. This TCR derives from a young woman in good health and CMV-seropositive. Sequencing was carried out using PBMCs. The chain employs TRBV6-1 and TRBJ2-7; 8 bases map to TRBD2. CDR3 sequence: CASTDGRAYYEQYF. The CDR3 nucleotides read TGTGCCAGCACCGACGGGAGGGCTTACTACGAGCAGTACTTC.